This T cell receptor beta chain appears in the sequencing data of a study of control samples from healthy donors and cancer patients. Sequencing was performed with immunoSEQ multiplex PCR; in TCRdb, only in-frame clones are kept and a portion is missing. The table shows around 110,000 clones, with more than 70% occurring only once. This CDR3 comprises 14 residues. Trimming removed 4 bases at V and 3 bases at J, with 10 bases between. The germline CDR1 and CDR2 sequences are SNHLY and FYNNEI. What was sequenced was blood. This chain connects TRBV2 to TRBJ1-5; D remains unclear. The TCR was taken from a woman in her 70s in good health. This chain's CDR3 is CASSGSRTNQPQHF. In DNA, the CDR3 is TGTGCCAGCAGTGGGAGTAGGACCAATCAGCCCCAGCATTTT.